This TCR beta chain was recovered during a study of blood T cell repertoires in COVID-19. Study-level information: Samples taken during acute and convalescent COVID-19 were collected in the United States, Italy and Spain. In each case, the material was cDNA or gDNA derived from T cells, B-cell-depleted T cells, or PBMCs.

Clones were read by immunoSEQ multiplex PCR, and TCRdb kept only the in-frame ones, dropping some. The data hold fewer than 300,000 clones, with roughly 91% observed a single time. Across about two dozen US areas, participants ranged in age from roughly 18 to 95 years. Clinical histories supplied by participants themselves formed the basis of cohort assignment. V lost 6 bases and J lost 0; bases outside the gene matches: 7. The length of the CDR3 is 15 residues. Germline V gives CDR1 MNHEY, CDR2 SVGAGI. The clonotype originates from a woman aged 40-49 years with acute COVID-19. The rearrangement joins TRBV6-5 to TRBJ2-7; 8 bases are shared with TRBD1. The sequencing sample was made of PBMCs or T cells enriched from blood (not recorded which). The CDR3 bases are TGTGCCAGCAGCCTATCCGGACAGGGCTCCTACGAGCAGTACTTC. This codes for CASSLSGQGSYEQYF.